This T cell receptor beta chain was identified during a study of control samples from healthy donors and cancer patients. Method: immunoSEQ multiplex PCR; TCRdb's copy keeps in-frame clones and lacks some. The repertoire has about 140,000 clones, about 85% of them found once; the top ten carry approximately 9%. Germline V CDR1 and CDR2: MNHEY, SVGAGI. The CDR3 spans 15 residues. Trimming took 5 bases from V and 0 from J; bases not matched to a gene: 4. Sequenced material: blood. The V call is TRBV6-5, the J call TRBJ1-5; 7 positions match TRBD1. The TCR was taken from a young woman in good health. The CDR3 here is CASSPDRASNQPQHF. CDR3 sequence (DNA): TGTGCCAGCAGTCCCGACAGGGCTAGCAATCAGCCCCAGCATTTT.